These 19 T cell receptor beta chains share one sample of origin, sequenced in a study of long-term antiretroviral therapy in people with HIV. The run of the v3.0 immunoSEQ assay was at survey level. Sequencing used immunoSEQ multiplex PCR; TCRdb keeps in-frame clones, though not all of them. Of more than 30,000 clones in the sample, about 83% were seen once. The material was unsorted PBMCs, obtained 0.4 years before starting antiretroviral therapy. The receptor source for this set is a man aged 18 to 29 with HIV.

CDR3 region: CASSYTGTSGNNEQFF. CDR3 nucleotides: TGTGCCAGCAGCTATACCGGGACTAGCGGGAACAATGAGCAGTTCTTC. V is TRBV9 and J is TRBJ2-1; TRBD2 matches at 13 bases. After removal of 4 bases from V and 5 bases from J, the junction contained 6 bases not matched to a gene. The CDR3 loop spans 16 amino acids. CDR1 SGDLS and CDR2 YYNGEE come from the germline V gene.

The chain recombines TRBV7-9 with TRBJ1-2, with TRBD1 matching 8 bases. Germline CDR1 and CDR2: SEHNR and FQNEAQ (reference sequence). The CDR3 runs 16 residues. J gave up 6 bases and V 1 base, and 10 bases lay outside the gene matches. CDR3 protein: CASSLGQGARINGYTF. CDR3 bases: TGTGCCAGCAGCTTAGGCCAGGGGGCGCGGATTAATGGCTACACCTTC.

This clone was seen once. The CDR3 loop reads CASSKLQGGYEQYF. The CDR3 DNA follows: TGTGCCAGCAGCAAACTCCAGGGAGGCTACGAGCAGTACTTC. The rearrangement uses TRBV7-2 and TRBJ2-7, with D maybe TRBD2 (6 bases). Germline-derived CDR1 and CDR2 are SGHTA and FQGNSA. The CDR3 sequence is 14 residues long. Trimming cost V 5 bases and J 3 bases, with 14 bases left between them.

The CDR3 region is CASSVQGIDGYTF. CDR3 DNA: TGTGCCAGCAGCGTACAGGGAATTGATGGCTACACCTTC. The V and J genes are TRBV6-1 and TRBJ1-2; D might be TRBD1 (6 bases). Trimming removed 6 bases from V and 6 bases from J, with 14 bases in between. The germline V gene encodes CDR1 MNHNS and CDR2 SASEGT. The CDR3 contains 13 residues.

The chain is built from TRBV5-1 and TRBJ1-2; D perhaps matches TRBD1 (6 bases). Trimming stripped 1 base from V and 6 bases from J, with 22 bases between. Germline CDR1 SGHRS, CDR2 YFSETQ. The CDR3 extends over 17 amino acids. CDR3 nucleotides: TGCGCCAGCAGCTTGTGGGGAGGACAGCCGCCTGGCCATGGCTACACCTTC. Protein sequence: CASSLWGGQPPGHGYTF.

This chain connects TRBV15 to TRBJ1-2; D might be TRBD1 (6 bases). Trimming took 2 bases from V and 5 from J, leaving 12 bases between them. This CDR3 is built from 14 residues. Germline V lookup: CDR1 LNHNV, CDR2 YYDKDF (reference sequence). The DNA of the CDR3 is TGTGCCACCAGCAGACTCGGGAGGGGGTATGGCTACACCTTC. It translates to CATSRLGRGYGYTF.

V usage is TRBV6-5 and J usage is TRBJ1-5, with D unclear. The length of the CDR3 is 14 residues. The ends were cut back, 2 bases at V and 3 bases at J, with 8 bases in the middle. The germline gives CDR1 MNHEY, CDR2 SVGAGI. DNA for the CDR3: TGTGCCAGCAGTTACAGAGTCTCCAATCAGCCCCAGCATTTT. Its protein product is CASSYRVSNQPQHF.

J is TRBJ2-5 and V is TRBV21-1; the table's D call TRBD2 went unverified against the DNA. TRBV21-1 has pseudogene status. The CDR3 consists of 15 residues. The CDR3, as DNA: TGTGCCAGCCGCGGGACTAGCCAGGGCAGGGAGACCCAGTACTTC. Protein product: CASRGTSQGRETQYF.

The rearrangement uses TRBV29-1 and TRBJ1-2, with D possibly being TRBD1 (5 bases). Trimming shortened V by 2 bases and J by 4 bases, and 11 bases separated the two germline ends. The CDR3 extends over 13 amino acids. CDR1 is SQVTM and CDR2 is ANQGSEA in the germline V gene. The CDR3, as DNA: TGCAGCGTTGAAATTCAGGGTGGCTATGGCTACACCTTC. As protein: CSVEIQGGYGYTF. Drawing the rest from reference TRBV29-1 and TRBJ1-2, the complete variable domain is SAVISQKPSRDICQRGTSLTIQCQVDSQVTMMFWYRQQPGQSLTLIATANQGSEATYESGFVIDKFPISRPNLTFSTLTVSNMSPEDSSIYLCSVEIQGGYGYTFGSGTRLTVV.

This chain uses TRBV6-5 with TRBJ2-5, with unresolved D. Germline V gene lookup returns CDR1 MNHEY and CDR2 SVGAGI. Trimming removed 0 bases from V and 3 bases from J, with 5 bases in between. CDR3 length equals 13 residues. The CDR3 DNA reads TGTGCCAGCAGTTACTCGCCAGAAGAGACCCAGTACTTC. Translated: CASSYSPEETQYF.

V gene TRBV7-2 combines with J gene TRBJ2-5; 8 bases agree with TRBD1. With 0 bases clipped from V and 5 bases from J, the junction kept 11 bases outside the gene matches. Germline CDR1 SGHTA, CDR2 FQGNSA. The CDR3 runs 17 residues. The CDR3 here is CASSLALATGAGETQYF. DNA for the CDR3: TGTGCCAGCAGCTTAGCCCTCGCGACAGGGGCAGGGGAGACCCAGTACTTC.

This clone is a singleton in its sample. The chain couples TRBV11-3 to TRBJ2-3, with 13 bases fitting TRBD2. Germline CDR1 and CDR2: SGHNT and YENEEA. J was trimmed by 4 bases and V by 5 bases; bases with no gene match: 6. This CDR3 is built from 16 residues. In nucleotides, the CDR3 is TGTGCCAGCAGCCCAAGGACTAGCGGGAGTTCAGATACGCAGTATTTT. Protein product: CASSPRTSGSSDTQYF.

The rearrangement uses TRBV10-3 and TRBJ2-6; 8 nucleotides match TRBD1. The CDR3 consists of 17 residues. The junction had 4 bases not matched to a gene; V was cut back by 2 bases and J by 1 base. Germline values: CDR1 ENHRY, CDR2 SYGVKD. The CDR3 loop reads CAISEDRTGSGANVLTF. The CDR3 DNA reads TGTGCCATCAGTGAGGACAGGACAGGGTCTGGGGCCAACGTCCTGACTTTC.

The J gene is TRBJ2-2, the V gene TRBV28, with D possibly matching TRBD2 (5 bases). The CDR3 is 16 residues long. V lost 8 bases, J lost 0 bases, and 16 bases lay in between. CDR1 and CDR2 (germline): MDHEN, SYDVKM. The CDR3 region is CASRAIGVSNTGELFF. In DNA, the CDR3 is TGTGCCAGCCGAGCCATCGGGGTATCGAACACCGGGGAGCTGTTTTTT.

In its sample, this clone was seen once. This sequence joins TRBV6-5 and TRBJ2-6; 7 bases line up with TRBD1. This CDR3 is 15 amino acids long. The germline gives CDR1 MNHEY, CDR2 SVGAGI. V lost 4 bases and J lost 2; bases outside the gene matches: 2. The CDR3 DNA reads as TGTGCCAGCAGTTTTGACAGGGCTGGGGCCAACGTCCTGACTTTC. As protein: CASSFDRAGANVLTF.

The J gene is TRBJ1-4, the V gene TRBV7-3, with D possibly being TRBD1 (6 bases). The V gene's germline CDR1 is SGHTA and CDR2 FQGTGA. V gave up 5 bases and J gave up 7 bases, with 11 bases separating them. The CDR3 sequence is 13 residues long. This CDR3 is CASSAGEGEKLFF. CDR3 nucleotide sequence: TGTGCCAGCAGCGCAGGGGAAGGTGAAAAACTGTTTTTT.

The chain carries TRBV5-6 and TRBJ1-1; D not resolved. Per the germline V gene, CDR1 is SGHDT and CDR2 is YYEEEE. V gave up 7 bases and J gave up 7 bases, with 20 bases separating them. The CDR3 sequence is 14 residues long. The CDR3 is CASRYLGPGDEAFF. CDR3 in DNA: TGTGCCAGCCGATACCTCGGCCCCGGGGATGAAGCTTTCTTT.

V is TRBV27 and J is TRBJ1-2; no clear D gene. V lost 6 bases to trimming and J lost 4 bases, with 18 bases between them. Germline assignment: CDR1 MNHEY and CDR2 SMNVEV (reference sequence). This CDR3 spans 15 amino acids. The CDR3 reads CASRTLGSHSYGYTF. CDR3 DNA: TGTGCCAGCAGGACCTTAGGGTCACACTCCTATGGCTACACCTTC.

This clone qualifies as large. This chain joins TRBV27 and TRBJ2-1; D not certain. Germline CDR1 MNHEY, CDR2 SMNVEV (reference sequence). This CDR3 has 14 residues. Trimming cost V 4 bases and J 8 bases, with 15 bases left between them. CDR3 bases: TGTGCCAGCAGTTGGAGCGCCTTGTGGGATGAGCAGTTCTTC. Its protein is CASSWSALWDEQFF.